The 15 T cell receptor beta chains presented below share a single source sample, sequenced in a study of neoadjuvant anti-PD-1 for oral cavity cancer. The protocol was immunoSEQ multiplex PCR, while the TCRdb copy is restricted to in-frame clones and leaves out a portion. This sample has fewer than 90,000 clones, with under 85% found just once. The sample in question was PBMCs, obtained before nivolumab (anti-PD-1) treatment. These receptors all stem from a person between 40 and 79 years old with oral cavity squamous cell carcinoma.

The rearrangement uses TRBV10-3 and TRBJ2-2; D uncertain. Germline CDR1 ENHRY, CDR2 SYGVKD. The CDR3 is made up of 16 amino acids. V lost 6 bases to trimming and J lost 2 bases, with 16 bases between them. CDR3 in amino acids: CAISDIVGRNTGELFF. DNA of the CDR3: TGTGCCATCAGCGATATCGTAGGACGAAACACCGGGGAGCTGTTTTTT.

V usage is TRBV6-5 and J usage is TRBJ2-7; 7 nucleotides agree with TRBD1. The CDR3 covers 15 residues. V lost 4 bases to trimming and J lost 0 bases; unmatched junction nucleotides: 6. Looked up from germline, CDR1 is MNHEY and CDR2 is SVGAGI. Here the CDR3 DNA reads TGTGCCAGCAGTTCAACCGGGACAGTCTCCTACGAGCAGTACTTC. This codes for CASSSTGTVSYEQYF.

The chain carries TRBV5-5 and TRBJ2-7; TRBD2 aligns across 10 bases. CDR1 is SGHKS, CDR2 YYEKEE, per germline (reference sequence). The junction had 3 bases not matched to a gene; V was cut back by 4 bases and J by 2 bases. The CDR3 runs to 14 residues. The CDR3 DNA reads as TGTGCCAGCAGCCCGGGACTAGCGACCTACGAGCAGTACTTC. Its protein product is CASSPGLATYEQYF. Variable domain in full (rest from reference TRBV5-5 and TRBJ2-7): DAGVTQSPTHLIKTRGQQVTLRCSPISGHKSVSWYQQVLGQGPQFIFQYYEKEERGRGNFPDRFSARQFPNYSSELNVNALLLGDSALYLCASSPGLATYEQYFGPGTRLTVT.

This clone was seen a few times. This rearrangement joins TRBV9 to TRBJ1-4; tentatively, D is TRBD1 (5 bases). The CDR3 covers 15 residues. Trimming shortened V by 2 bases and J by 0 bases, and 8 bases separated the two germline ends. The germline V gene encodes CDR1 SGDLS and CDR2 YYNGEE. CDR3 region: CASSVGPTTNEKLFF. In nucleotides, the CDR3 is TGTGCCAGCAGCGTGGGGCCGACAACTAATGAAAAACTGTTTTTT.

J is TRBJ1-4 and V is TRBV30; no clear D gene. Germline CDR1 GTSNPN, CDR2 SVGIG (reference sequence). V was cut by 5 bases and J by 0 bases, with 7 bases left in between. CDR3 length: 13 amino acids. CDR3 nucleotides: TGTGCCTGGCGGACTTCAACTAATGAAAAACTGTTTTTT. Translated, it gives CAWRTSTNEKLFF.

The rearrangement links TRBV6-6 to TRBJ1-1; no definite D call. Trimming pared 1 base from V and 3 bases from J, leaving 12 bases between. The V gene's germline CDR1 is MNHNY and CDR2 SVGAGI (reference sequence). This CDR3 is 15 amino acids long. The CDR3 here is CASSYLNGGDTEAFF. Here the CDR3 DNA reads TGTGCCAGCAGTTACTTGAACGGTGGCGACACTGAAGCTTTCTTT.

This chain links TRBV5-4 with TRBJ2-3, with 10 bases aligning to TRBD2. In germline, CDR1 is SGHNT, CDR2 YYREEE (reference sequence). After removal of 4 bases from V and 1 base from J, the junction contained 6 bases not matched to a gene. CDR3 length equals 16 residues. The CDR3 bases are TGTGCCAGCAGCCGGCCGGGGACTAGCGGCACAGATACGCAGTATTTT. As protein: CASSRPGTSGTDTQYF.

The genes are TRBV30 and TRBJ1-3; TRBD1 agrees at 8 bases. In germline, CDR1 is GTSNPN, CDR2 SVGIG (reference sequence). The ends lost 2 bases at V and 3 bases at J; junction bases unmatched: 6. The CDR3 totals 15 residues. CDR3 in DNA: TGTGCCTGGAGTACGCGCAGGGGGCTTGGAAACACCATATATTTT. This encodes CAWSTRRGLGNTIYF.

This clone was seen a single time. The V and J genes are TRBV6-1 and TRBJ2-7, with a weak D call TRBD1 (6 bases). The germline V gene has CDR1 MNHNS and CDR2 SASEGT. The CDR3 has 16 amino acids. V shed 4 bases and J shed 2 bases, with 18 bases lying between them. This CDR3 reads CASSGPDRQGTYEQYF. The CDR3 nucleotides read TGTGCCAGCAGTGGGCCGGACAGACAAGGGACCTACGAGCAGTACTTC.

The chain is built from TRBV30 and TRBJ2-2; D is perhaps TRBD2 (5 bases). The CDR3 has 16 residues. Trimming cost V 6 bases and J 0 bases, with 17 bases left between them. CDR1 is GTSNPN and CDR2 is SVGIG in the germline V gene (reference sequence). The CDR3 bases are TGTGCCTGCACACCGGAGAGGACTCCGAACACCGGGGAGCTGTTTTTT. Translation: CACTPERTPNTGELFF. Based on the CDR3 plus reference TRBV30 and TRBJ2-2, the full variable domain is SQTIHQWPATLVQPVGSPLSLECTVEGTSNPNLYWYRQAAGRGLQLLFYSVGIGQISSEVPQNLSASRPQDRQFILSSKKLLLSDSGFYLCACTPERTPNTGELFFGEGSRLTVL.

The rearrangement joins TRBV6-1 to TRBJ2-6, with D perhaps TRBD1 or TRBD2 (5 bases each). V lost 0 bases and J 2 bases, leaving 11 bases between the germline ends. Germline V gene data show CDR1 as MNHNS and CDR2 as SASEGT. This CDR3 comprises 17 residues. CDR3 sequence (DNA): TGTGCCAGCAGTGAAGCGCTTCGGGGCCCTGGGGCCAACGTCCTGACTTTC. It encodes CASSEALRGPGANVLTF.

This chain joins TRBV7-8 and TRBJ2-7; 9 bases map to TRBD1. This CDR3 contains 13 residues. The germline V gene has CDR1 SGHVS and CDR2 FQNEAQ. Unmatched junction bases numbered 4, after V lost 4 bases and J lost 6 bases. CDR3 sequence (DNA): TGTGCCAGCAGCTGGGACAGGGCTAGCGAGCAGTACTTC. Translated: CASSWDRASEQYF.

The chain recombines TRBV9 with TRBJ2-3; 10 bases agree with TRBD1. J gave up 5 bases and V 3 bases, and 9 bases lay outside the gene matches. Per germline, CDR1 SGDLS and CDR2 YYNGEE. The CDR3 is 16 residues long. CDR3 nucleotide sequence: TGTGCCAGCAGCGCCCCGACAGGGGGCGGTGGAGATACGCAGTATTTT. It codes for CASSAPTGGGGDTQYF. Complete variable domain (other parts from reference TRBV9 and TRBJ2-3): DSGVTQTPKHLITATGQRVTLRCSPRSGDLSVYWYQQSLDQGLQFLIQYYNGEERAKGNILERFSAQQFPDLHSELNLSSLELGDSALYFCASSAPTGGGGDTQYFGPGTRLTVL.

The chain is built from TRBV7-3 and TRBJ1-6; no reliable D call. V lost 5 bases and J lost 7, with 15 bases in between. Germline CDR1 is SGHTA and CDR2 is FQGTGA. This CDR3 is 15 amino acids long. The DNA of the CDR3 is TGTGCCAGCAGCCCACAAGGACTCACCAATTCACCCCTCCACTTT. It encodes CASSPQGLTNSPLHF.

This chain uses TRBV5-1 with TRBJ2-2, with no clear D. V lost 2 bases and J 5 bases, leaving 10 bases between the germline ends. Germline CDR1 reads SGHRS; CDR2 reads YFSETQ. CDR3 length: 14 amino acids. The CDR3 loop reads CASSFIQTTGELFF. The CDR3 nucleotides read TGCGCCAGCAGCTTCATACAGACAACCGGGGAGCTGTTTTTT.